One sample yielded the 25 T cell receptor beta chains listed below, sequenced in a study of beta chain features in type 1 diabetes. Investigators reverse transcribed all isolated RNA, so they sequenced expressed TCRB transcripts. Only in-frame clones appear in the TCRdb table, and some are missing; sequencing was by immunoSEQ multiplex PCR. The sample holds about 150,000 clones; over 8.5% are singletons and the top ten take roughly 2%. Sequenced material: central memory CD4+ T cells from blood. These TCRs come from a man aged 18 to 29 in good health.

With regard to this clone: Other nucleotide sequences in the sample specify the same CDR3. This chain uses TRBV9 with TRBJ2-1; the D is unclear. CDR3 length: 15 amino acids. V dropped 0 bases and J dropped 1 base, with 8 bases sitting between them. Germline values: CDR1 SGDLS, CDR2 YYNGEE. The CDR3 is CASSVATKSYNEQFF. For the CDR3, the DNA is TGTGCCAGCAGCGTAGCAACGAAGTCCTACAATGAGCAGTTCTTC. The full variable domain, in which reference TRBV9 and TRBJ2-1 provide the parts outside the CDR3, is DSGVTQTPKHLITATGQRVTLRCSPRSGDLSVYWYQQSLDQGLQFLIQYYNGEERAKGNILERFSAQQFPDLHSELNLSSLELGDSALYFCASSVATKSYNEQFFGPGTRLTVL.

This clone was counted only a few times. The V call is TRBV6-1, the J call TRBJ2-7, with a tentative D call TRBD2 (5 bases). V dropped 0 bases and J dropped 6 bases, with 9 bases sitting between them. This CDR3 comprises 13 residues. Germline V CDR1 and CDR2: MNHNS, SASEGT. CDR3 coding DNA: TGTGCCAGCAGTGAAGCCGGGGAGCGCGAGCAGTACTTC. This codes for CASSEAGEREQYF.

This clone has a handful of counts. The chain is built from TRBV13 and TRBJ2-3; TRBD1 agrees at 9 bases. Trimming at V came to 2 bases and at J to 4 bases, leaving 4 bases not matched to a gene. Germline loops: CDR1 PRHDT, CDR2 FYEKMQ (reference sequence). CDR3 size: 15 residues. The CDR3 DNA is TGTGCCAGCAGCTTAACGGGACAGGGACCAGATACGCAGTATTTT. As protein: CASSLTGQGPDTQYF.

The chain uses TRBV4-2 and TRBJ1-2; 9 bases line up with TRBD1. The CDR3 runs 13 residues. In germline, CDR1 is LGHNA, CDR2 YNFKEQ. With 4 bases clipped from V and 5 bases from J, the junction kept 2 bases outside the gene matches. This CDR3 is CASSRDRAYGYTF. DNA for the CDR3: TGTGCCAGCAGCCGGGACAGGGCATATGGCTACACCTTC.

The sample holds a few counts of this clone. This chain joins TRBV25-1 and TRBJ1-4; no reliable D call. V was shortened by 10 bases and J by 0 bases, with 3 bases between the two germline ends. The germline V gene encodes CDR1 MGHDK and CDR2 SYGVNS. This CDR3 region has 11 residues. This CDR3 reads CATATNEKLFF. The CDR3, as DNA: TGTGCCACAGCAACTAATGAAAAACTGTTTTTT.

This clone was found once. The V and J genes are TRBV9 and TRBJ1-5; the match to TRBD1 covers 8 bases. Germline CDR1 reads SGDLS; CDR2 reads YYNGEE. The CDR3 is 15 amino acids. V was pared by 2 bases and J by 7 bases, with 8 bases of the junction left unmatched. The chain's CDR3 is CASSVGQGRDQPQHF. CDR3 DNA: TGTGCCAGCAGCGTCGGACAGGGAAGGGACCAGCCCCAGCATTTT. Filled out from reference TRBV9 and TRBJ1-5, the complete variable domain reads DSGVTQTPKHLITATGQRVTLRCSPRSGDLSVYWYQQSLDQGLQFLIQYYNGEERAKGNILERFSAQQFPDLHSELNLSSLELGDSALYFCASSVGQGRDQPQHFGDGTRLSIL.

This clone showed up just a few times. This chain links TRBV6-5 with TRBJ2-7, with 10 nucleotides matching TRBD1. The length of the CDR3 is 15 residues. Germline assignment: CDR1 MNHEY and CDR2 SVGAGI. With V trimmed by 4 bases and J by 6 bases, 9 bases remained unmatched. CDR3 region: CASSSSGTGEREQYF. CDR3 nucleotide sequence: TGTGCCAGCAGTTCCTCCGGGACAGGGGAACGCGAGCAGTACTTC.

The chain employs TRBV28 and TRBJ2-3, with TRBD2 identical over 11 bases. The ends lost 0 bases at V and 2 bases at J; junction bases unmatched: 4. CDR1 is MDHEN, CDR2 SYDVKM, per germline. The CDR3 loop spans 17 amino acids. The CDR3 reads CASSLWASGGNTDTQYF. DNA for the CDR3: TGTGCCAGCAGTTTATGGGCTAGCGGGGGGAACACAGATACGCAGTATTTT.

The genes are TRBV15 and TRBJ1-1; no definite D call. Trimming cost V 1 base and J 4 bases, with 10 bases left between them. CDR1 is LNHNV, CDR2 YYDKDF, per germline (reference sequence). The CDR3 runs to 14 residues. The CDR3 DNA sequence: TGTGCCACCAGCAGAGGAGGCCGAGGCACTGAAGCTTTCTTT. Amino acid sequence: CATSRGGRGTEAFF.

This clone was detected only a few times. The chain carries TRBV18 and TRBJ2-5; no clear D gene. In germline, CDR1 is KGHSH, CDR2 LQKENI. Trimming left V 0 bases short and J 1 base short, with 6 bases between. The CDR3 is 14 amino acids. The DNA of the CDR3 is TGTGCCAGCTCACCACCAACCAGCCAAGAGACCCAGTACTTC. Amino acid sequence: CASSPPTSQETQYF.

The chain uses TRBV18 and TRBJ2-1; 8 positions match TRBD2. This CDR3 is built from 13 residues. Germline values: CDR1 KGHSH, CDR2 LQKENI. With 3 bases clipped from V and 10 bases from J, the junction kept 5 bases outside the gene matches. The CDR3 reads CASSPSGGREQFF. The CDR3 DNA reads TGTGCCAGCTCACCCTCGGGAGGGAGGGAGCAGTTCTTC.

Comment on this clone: The sample carries other DNA sequences with the same CDR3. The genes are TRBV29-1 and TRBJ2-3, with 9 bases fitting TRBD1. This CDR3 spans 14 amino acids. Germline CDR1 and CDR2: SQVTM and ANQGSEA. J lost 2 bases, V lost 7 bases, and 7 bases had no gene match. CDR3: CSARTGVDTDTQYF. CDR3 bases: TGCAGCGCCAGGACAGGGGTGGACACAGATACGCAGTATTTT.

The chain couples TRBV5-1 to TRBJ2-3; D is perhaps TRBD1 (6 bases). Germline values: CDR1 SGHRS, CDR2 YFSETQ. Between the trimmed V and J ends, which lost 4 bases and 2 bases, there was a span of 17 bases. The CDR3 runs 16 residues. CDR3 sequence (DNA): TGCGCCAGCAGCACCCGACAGGTCTACTCCACAGATACGCAGTATTTT. It codes for CASSTRQVYSTDTQYF.

This clone turned up a few times. The V and J genes are TRBV7-2 and TRBJ1-2; D is ambiguous. With 1 base removed from V and 4 bases from J, the gap between germline ends came to 4 bases. Germline assignment: CDR1 SGHTA and CDR2 FQGNSA. The CDR3 consists of 12 residues. CDR3 DNA: TGTGCCAGCAGCTTAGACAGCTATGGCTACACCTTC. Amino acids: CASSLDSYGYTF.

This clone has a handful of counts. V gene TRBV7-9 combines with J gene TRBJ2-3, with TRBD2 matching over 10 bases. Germline V gene sequence: CDR1 SEHNR, CDR2 FQNEAQ (reference sequence). Trimming cost V 5 bases and J 7 bases; bases outside gene matches: 3. This CDR3 contains 13 residues. The CDR3 nucleotides are TGTGCCAGCAGCGCTAGCGGGAGTAATACGCAGTATTTT. This translates into CASSASGSNTQYF.

The genes are TRBV27 and TRBJ2-6; unclear D gene. CDR1 MNHEY and CDR2 SMNVEV come from the germline V gene (reference sequence). This CDR3 spans 18 amino acids. Trimming removed 5 bases at V and 0 bases at J, with 17 bases between. The CDR3 sequence is CASSVRATISSGANVLTF. The CDR3 region has the DNA TGTGCCAGCAGTGTCCGGGCTACTATAAGCTCTGGGGCCAACGTCCTGACTTTC.

The V call is TRBV4-2, the J call TRBJ2-3; possible D gene TRBD2, 6 bases. In germline, CDR1 is LGHNA, CDR2 YNFKEQ. V was cut by 5 bases and J by 2 bases, with 14 bases left in between. The CDR3 is made up of 15 amino acids. The CDR3 DNA reads as TGTGCCAGCAGCAAGGACGGAGGGGACACAGATACGCAGTATTTT. Protein: CASSKDGGDTDTQYF.

V gene TRBV30 combines with J gene TRBJ1-6; TRBD1 is a possible D gene (5 bases). Per the germline V gene, CDR1 is GTSNPN and CDR2 is SVGIG (reference sequence). The CDR3 contains 15 residues. V lost 3 bases and J lost 7, with 16 bases in between. The CDR3, as DNA: TGTGCCTGGAGCGCACCAGGGCAGTCAAATTCACCCCTCCACTTT. It codes for CAWSAPGQSNSPLHF. Together with reference TRBV30 and TRBJ1-6, the CDR3 gives the full variable domain: SQTIHQWPATLVQPVGSPLSLECTVEGTSNPNLYWYRQAAGRGLQLLFYSVGIGQISSEVPQNLSASRPQDRQFILSSKKLLLSDSGFYLCAWSAPGQSNSPLHFGNGTRLTVT.

This clone has at least ten counts. CDR3: CASSHREGRGRETQYF. The DNA of the CDR3 is TGTGCCAGCTCACACCGTGAAGGCAGGGGGCGAGAGACCCAGTACTTC. J is TRBJ2-5 and V is TRBV18; 8 bases agree with TRBD1. Trimming took 4 bases from V and 4 from J; bases not matched to a gene: 11. The CDR3 has 16 amino acids. The germline CDR1 and CDR2 sequences are KGHSH and LQKENI.

The chain couples TRBV5-6 to TRBJ2-4; TRBD2 matches at 7 bases. The V segment lost 1 base and the J segment 5 bases; nucleotides outside the gene matches: 12. From germline, CDR1 is SGHDT and CDR2 YYEEEE. CDR3 size: 17 residues. CDR3 nucleotide sequence: TGTGCCAGCAGCTTGAGGCTTGGGGGACTAACGCAAAACATTCAGTACTTC. Protein product: CASSLRLGGLTQNIQYF.

A few counts support this clone. CDR3 sequence reads: CASTFRNRGSEKLFF. DNA for the CDR3: TGTGCCAGCACCTTCAGAAACAGGGGCAGCGAAAAACTGTTTTTT. This chain uses TRBV28 with TRBJ1-4; 7 nucleotides agree with TRBD1. This CDR3 comprises 15 residues. V was clipped by 7 bases and J by 8 bases; unmatched bases: 13. Looked up from germline, CDR1 is MDHEN and CDR2 is SYDVKM. Together with reference TRBV28 and TRBJ1-4, the CDR3 gives the full variable domain: DVKVTQSSRYLVKRTGEKVFLECVQDMDHENMFWYRQDPGLGLRLIYFSYDVKMKEKGDIPEGYSVSREKKERFSLILESASTNQTSMYLCASTFRNRGSEKLFFGSGTQLSVL.

In its sample, this clone was seen a few times. The chain couples TRBV29-1 to TRBJ1-4; 8 bases are a match to TRBD1. This CDR3 has 12 residues. V was pared by 6 bases and J by 6 bases, with 3 bases of the junction left unmatched. Germline-derived CDR1 and CDR2 are SQVTM and ANQGSEA. CDR3 DNA sequence: TGCAGCGTGGAGACAGGGGATGAAAAACTGTTTTTT. Translation gives CSVETGDEKLFF.

In its sample, this clone was seen a few times. The gene calls are TRBV6-6 and TRBJ2-5; TRBD2 is a possible D gene (6 bases). CDR3 length equals 12 residues. Trimming removed 8 bases at V and 4 bases at J, with 11 bases between. Germline CDR1 reads MNHNY; CDR2 reads SVGAGI (reference sequence). CDR3 region: CASRFGGETQYF. For the CDR3, the DNA is TGTGCCAGCCGCTTCGGGGGAGAGACCCAGTACTTC.

In this sample, this clone turned up a few times. V is TRBV10-3 and J is TRBJ2-1; no clear D. Germline V gives CDR1 ENHRY, CDR2 SYGVKD. The CDR3 is 12 amino acids. V dropped 3 bases and J dropped 9 bases, with 9 bases sitting between them. CDR3 nucleotides: TGTGCCATCAGTGACGGAGCCGGTGAGCAGTTCTTC. Translating it yields CAISDGAGEQFF.

The rearrangement links TRBV6-6 to TRBJ1-2, with a possible D match to TRBD1 (5 bases). Germline CDR1 MNHNY, CDR2 SVGAGI (reference sequence). CDR3 length: 15 residues. Between the trimmed V and J ends, which lost 7 bases and 3 bases, there was a span of 18 bases. CDR3 residues: CASTNQGKSYYGYTF. The CDR3 DNA reads as TGTGCCAGCACCAATCAGGGAAAAAGCTACTATGGCTACACCTTC.